The rows below give T cell receptor beta chains drawn from one sample of a study of shared clonotypes between healthy human individuals. TCRdb's copy holds only in-frame clones and misses some; the assay was immunoSEQ multiplex PCR. The data hold about 1.5 million clones, with around 98% observed a single time. Specimen: naive CD4+ T cells sorted from blood. The origin of the receptors is a man aged 25 to 40 in good health. Each CDR3 is given with its conserved first and last residue. D genes are given only for firm matches. Clone size, where shown, is once, few, many, or a class for clones that have expanded.

v_gene: TRBV7-9
d_gene: -
abundance: once
j_gene: TRBJ2-7
CDR3nt: TGTGCCAGCAGCCCAGGGGACTCCTCCTACGAGCAGTACTTC
CDR3aa: CASSPGDSSYEQYF

v_gene: TRBV4-1
d_gene: -
abundance: -
j_gene: TRBJ2-2
CDR3nt: TGCGCCAGCAGCCAAGATTCGTTTTCCGGGGAGCTGTTTTTT
CDR3aa: CASSQDSFSGELFF

v_gene: TRBV28
d_gene: TRBD1
abundance: -
j_gene: TRBJ1-1
CDR3nt: TGTGCCAGCTTGGGGACAGGGAGAACTGAAGCTTTCTTT
CDR3aa: CASLGTGRTEAFF

v_gene: TRBV27
d_gene: TRBD1
abundance: -
j_gene: TRBJ1-1
CDR3nt: TGTGCCAGCAGTTCGTCCGGGACAGGGAGAGCTTTCTTT
CDR3aa: CASSSSGTGRAFF

v_gene: TRBV7-2
d_gene: -
abundance: once
j_gene: TRBJ2-4
CDR3nt: TGTGCCAGCAGCTCCGTAGGTCCAGGCGCCAAAAACATTCAGTACTTC
CDR3aa: CASSSVGPGAKNIQYF

v_gene: TRBV10-1
d_gene: -
abundance: -
j_gene: TRBJ2-2
CDR3nt: TGCGCTACGTCAGGGGGAGGCACCGGGGAGCTGTTTTTT
CDR3aa: CATSGGGTGELFF

v_gene: TRBV7-3
d_gene: -
abundance: -
j_gene: TRBJ2-3
CDR3nt: TGTGCCAGCAGCTCCACCCGTACAGATACGCAGTATTTT
CDR3aa: CASSSTRTDTQYF

v_gene: TRBV7-9
d_gene: -
abundance: -
j_gene: TRBJ2-7
CDR3nt: TGTGCCAGCAGCTTAGCCCTCGAGCAGTACTTC
CDR3aa: CASSLALEQYF

v_gene: TRBV5-6
d_gene: -
abundance: -
j_gene: TRBJ2-7
CDR3nt: TGTGCCAGCAGCTCCCCGTCCAGGAGGGGAAACTACGAGCAGTACTTC
CDR3aa: CASSSPSRRGNYEQYF

v_gene: TRBV5-1
d_gene: TRBD2
abundance: -
j_gene: TRBJ2-1
CDR3nt: TGCGCCAGCAGCTTACTAGCGGGAGAGGGAAATGAGCAGTTCTTC
CDR3aa: CASSLLAGEGNEQFF

v_gene: TRBV7-2
d_gene: TRBD2
abundance: -
j_gene: TRBJ2-3
CDR3nt: TGTGCCAGCAGCTTAGTGGGAGGACTAGCGGGTGGGACGCAGTATTTT
CDR3aa: CASSLVGGLAGGTQYF

v_gene: TRBV29-1
d_gene: -
abundance: -
j_gene: TRBJ1-1
CDR3nt: TGCAGCGTCCAATTCAGAGGAATGGTGGGCACTGAAGCTTTCTTT
CDR3aa: CSVQFRGMVGTEAFF

v_gene: TRBV2
d_gene: -
abundance: -
j_gene: TRBJ1-5
CDR3nt: TGTGCCAGCAGTCGGGACCCCTGGATAGAGCCCCAGCATTTT
CDR3aa: CASSRDPWIEPQHF

v_gene: TRBV5-1
d_gene: TRBD1
abundance: -
j_gene: TRBJ2-7
CDR3nt: TGCGCCAGCAGCTTGGTTGGGACAGGGCCGTACGAGCAGTACTTC
CDR3aa: CASSLVGTGPYEQYF

v_gene: TRBV10-1
d_gene: -
abundance: -
j_gene: TRBJ1-1
CDR3nt: TGCGCCAGCAGTGAGATTGGCAGTCCCGTAATGAACACTGAAGCTTTCTTT
CDR3aa: CASSEIGSPVMNTEAFF

v_gene: TRBV19
d_gene: -
abundance: -
j_gene: TRBJ1-5
CDR3nt: TGTGCCAGTAGTACGAAGGCTTATAGCAATCAGCCCCAGCATTTT
CDR3aa: CASSTKAYSNQPQHF

v_gene: TRBV18
d_gene: -
abundance: -
j_gene: TRBJ2-7
CDR3nt: TGTGCCAGCTCGACTATCCAAGGGGCCTACGAGCAGTACTTC
CDR3aa: CASSTIQGAYEQYF

v_gene: TRBV6-5
d_gene: -
abundance: -
j_gene: TRBJ2-1
CDR3nt: TGTGCCAGCACGTCCCATGGGGGTTTGTATGAGCAGTTCTTC
CDR3aa: CASTSHGGLYEQFF

v_gene: TRBV6-1
d_gene: TRBD1
abundance: -
j_gene: TRBJ2-7
CDR3nt: TGTGCCAGCAGTGAACGGGACAGGGGGTGGATAGGGCAGTACTTC
CDR3aa: CASSERDRGWIGQYF

v_gene: TRBV5-5
d_gene: TRBD2
abundance: -
j_gene: TRBJ2-5
CDR3nt: TGTGCCAGCAGCTTGGGACGGCTAGCGGGGCTGCAAGAGACCCAGTACTTC
CDR3aa: CASSLGRLAGLQETQYF

v_gene: TRBV10-2
d_gene: -
abundance: -
j_gene: TRBJ1-1
CDR3nt: TGCGCCAGCAGCAAACAGGGTACGAACACTGAAGCTTTCTTT
CDR3aa: CASSKQGTNTEAFF

v_gene: TRBV18
d_gene: TRBD1
abundance: -
j_gene: TRBJ2-1
CDR3nt: TGTGCCAGCTCCCTGATGACAGGGGGCTACAATGAGCAGTTCTTC
CDR3aa: CASSLMTGGYNEQFF

v_gene: TRBV18
d_gene: -
abundance: -
j_gene: TRBJ2-5
CDR3nt: TGTGCCAGCTCACCGGCCGCAGGGGGGCAAGAGACCCAGTACTTC
CDR3aa: CASSPAAGGQETQYF

v_gene: TRBV20-1
d_gene: -
abundance: -
j_gene: TRBJ1-1
CDR3nt: TGCAGGGGGGTCCATGAAGCTTTCTTT
CDR3aa: CRGVHEAFF

v_gene: TRBV11-2
d_gene: -
abundance: once
j_gene: TRBJ2-3
CDR3nt: TGTGCCAGCAGCTTAGTGTACTCCCCAGATACGCAGTATTTT
CDR3aa: CASSLVYSPDTQYF